Reported below is one T cell receptor (beta chain). There is no known antigen for this receptor. The record has no base qualities; no much larger clone is one base away. This entry belongs to a study of preoperative IRX-2 immunotherapy in early breast cancer (dated by TCRdb to about 2019). The treatment or condition label, read with the paper, signifies: preoperative locoregional IRX-2 cytokine immunotherapy. The samples were obtained from a phase Ib study in which preoperative, locoregional IRX-2 cytokine immunotherapy intended to prime immune responses was tested. Before surgery, IRX-2 was given to the donors, who were patients with early-stage breast cancer. Clipping removes 7 bases from V and 2 bases from J, with 10 as the unmatched junction base count. The CDR3 sequence holds 15 residues, the cysteine and phenylalanine included. The read is trimmed to its CDR3 DNA, 45 bases read in frame from base 1. For CDR1 and CDR2, the germline V gene lists MNHNS and SASEGT.

Receptor amplification or capture employed the immunoSEQ multiplex PCR assay. The source is immuneACCESS, and TCRdb retained only in-frame sequences with V and J called. Part of the clones is not carried over; for the studies checked, unresolved V genes explain less than half of this, and the remainder is unexplained. The sample records 25,000 to 30,000 clones, around 91% of which are singletons. The top ten clones comprise approximately 9.9% of the sample. Collection took place from a patient treated with IRX-2 immunotherapy. The source of this sequence is a human donor with breast cancer. The sequence links TRBV6-1 to TRBJ2-7; the junction holds 8 bases that match TRBD2. Here is the DNA: TGTGCCAGCAAAGGTCGGGAGGGTCTCACCTACGAGCAGTACTTC. It is translated as CASKGREGLTYEQYF.